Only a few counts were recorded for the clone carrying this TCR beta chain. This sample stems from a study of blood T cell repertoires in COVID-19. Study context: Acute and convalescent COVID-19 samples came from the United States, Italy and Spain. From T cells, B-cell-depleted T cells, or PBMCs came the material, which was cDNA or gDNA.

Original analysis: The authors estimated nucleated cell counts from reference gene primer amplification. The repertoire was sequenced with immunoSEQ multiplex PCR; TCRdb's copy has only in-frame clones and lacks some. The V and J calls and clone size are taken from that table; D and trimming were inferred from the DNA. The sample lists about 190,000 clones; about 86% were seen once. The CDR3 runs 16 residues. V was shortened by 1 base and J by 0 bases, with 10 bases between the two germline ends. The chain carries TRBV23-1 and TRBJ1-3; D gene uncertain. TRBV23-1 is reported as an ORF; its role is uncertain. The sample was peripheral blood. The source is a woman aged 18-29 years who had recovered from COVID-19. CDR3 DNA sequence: TGCGCCAGCAGTCAATGGGCACCGAACTCTGGAAACACCATATATTTT. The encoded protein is CASSQWAPNSGNTIYF.